This is a list of T cell receptor beta chains from one sample in a study of neoadjuvant nivolumab and ipilimumab in lung cancer. Sequenced by immunoSEQ multiplex PCR; TCRdb stores in-frame clones only, minus some. The table shows roughly 7,400 clones, with around 69% occurring only once. The sample was tumor tissue, taken after neoadjuvant nivolumab, alone or with ipilimumab, at or shortly before surgery. These receptors were obtained from an adult with non-small cell lung cancer. Each CDR3 is given with its conserved first and last residue. D genes are given only for firm matches. Clone size is stated in some rows and not others, as once, few, many or a class when expanded.

CDR3 length	V gene	J gene	clone size	D gene	CDR3 DNA	CDR3 protein
16	TRBV28	TRBJ2-7	.	.	TGTGCCAGCACCTTGGGAGCCGGCTGGGGCTCCTACGAGCAGTACTTC	CASTLGAGWGSYEQYF
11	TRBV20-1	TRBJ2-3	.	.	TGCAGTGCCGCGAACCCAGATACGCAGTATTTT	CSAANPDTQYF
13	TRBV5-4	TRBJ2-5	once	.	TGTGCCAGCAGCTTGGTGGGGCAAGAGACCCAGTACTTC	CASSLVGQETQYF
13	TRBV10-1	TRBJ1-2	few	TRBD1	TGCGCCAGCAGCCAGGGACAGGGCTATGGCTACACCTTC	CASSQGQGYGYTF
13	TRBV11-2	TRBJ2-7	.	.	TGTGCCAGCAGCCCTGGGGCTACAATCGAGCAGTACTTC	CASSPGATIEQYF
16	TRBV5-8	TRBJ2-3	once	TRBD1	TGTGCCAGCAGCCGAGGACAGGGTGGAGGCACAGATACGCAGTATTTT	CASSRGQGGGTDTQYF
13	TRBV27	TRBJ2-7	.	.	TGTGCCAGCAGTTTATTGGAGGGCTACGAGCAGTACTTC	CASSLLEGYEQYF
15	TRBV9	TRBJ1-4	.	.	TGTGCCAGCAGCGCCTTACCCAGGGAAGGGGAAAAACTGTTTTTT	CASSALPREGEKLFF
13	TRBV29-1	TRBJ1-1	.	.	TGCAGCGTTGAAGGGGCCGGGAACACTGAAGCTTTCTTT	CSVEGAGNTEAFF
16	TRBV19	TRBJ1-5	.	.	TGTGCCAGTAGTATTACCCACCCGTATAGCAATCAGCCCCAGCATTTT	CASSITHPYSNQPQHF
14	TRBV6-1	TRBJ2-7	.	TRBD1	TGTGCCAGCAGTGAATACAGGGGTTGGTCCGAGCAGTACTTC	CASSEYRGWSEQYF
16	TRBV5-4	TRBJ2-3	.	.	TGTGCCAGCAGCCTAGGGTCGGGGGGCCTCACAGATACGCAGTATTTT	CASSLGSGGLTDTQYF
14	TRBV5-1	TRBJ2-7	.	.	TGCGCCAGCAGCTTGACAGGGTTCTCCTACGAGCAGTACTTC	CASSLTGFSYEQYF
13	TRBV6-4	TRBJ1-2	.	.	TGTGCCAGCAGTGACTCGGAGGCCACCGGCTACACCTTC	CASSDSEATGYTF
15	TRBV5-1	TRBJ2-7	.	TRBD1	TGCGCCAGCACCCATGGACAGGGGGTCCCCTACGAGCAGTACTTC	CASTHGQGVPYEQYF
13	TRBV5-1	TRBJ2-7	.	TRBD1	TGCGCCAGCAGCTTGGGACAGGGGATAGAGCAGTACTTC	CASSLGQGIEQYF
13	TRBV29-1	TRBJ1-1	.	.	TGCAGCGTTGATGGGGTAGGGGAAACTGAAGCTTTCTTT	CSVDGVGETEAFF
11	TRBV6-1	TRBJ2-7	.	.	TGTGCCAGCAGTGAGCCCTACGAGCAGTACTTC	CASSEPYEQYF
14	TRBV5-6	TRBJ2-5	.	.	TGTGCCAGCAGCTTGTCCTCTGTCCCAGAGACCCAGTACTTC	CASSLSSVPETQYF
13	TRBV5-6	TRBJ1-1	.	.	TGTGCCAGCAGCTTTTCCCGCGGGGGGGAAGCTTTCTTT	CASSFSRGGEAFF
15	TRBV5-1	TRBJ2-3	once	.	TGCGCCAGCAGCTTGCGGGCAAACAAGGCGGATACGCAGTATTTT	CASSLRANKADTQYF
14	TRBV27	TRBJ2-7	.	TRBD1	TGTGCCAGCAGTCCCCGGGACAGGGAGGGCGAGCAGTACTTC	CASSPRDREGEQYF
15	TRBV5-1	TRBJ2-7	.	.	TGCGCCAGCAGCCTGATGCCGTCGGGGATCTACGAGCAGTACTTC	CASSLMPSGIYEQYF
12	TRBV7-2	TRBJ2-2	.	.	TGTGCCAGCAGCTTATTAGCTGGGGAGCTGTTTTTT	CASSLLAGELFF
13	TRBV27	TRBJ1-2	.	.	TGTGCCAGCAGTTTAGGTGTCAGCAGTGGCTACACCTTC	CASSLGVSSGYTF
15	TRBV6-5	TRBJ1-2	.	.	TGTGCCAGCAGTCCACCGCACGCAACTATCGATGGCTACACCTTC	CASSPPHATIDGYTF
15	TRBV6-1	TRBJ2-7	.	.	TGTGCCAGCAGTGACCAGCGACTAGACTCCTACGAGCAGTACTTC	CASSDQRLDSYEQYF
13	TRBV2	TRBJ2-7	.	.	TGTGCCAGACAGGACCTTAGCTCCTACGAGCAGTACTTC	CARQDLSSYEQYF
15	TRBV5-1	TRBJ1-2	.	.	TGCGCCAGCAGCTTGGCGAATGACAGGAGGGCGGGCTACACCTTC	CASSLANDRRAGYTF
11	TRBV7-2	TRBJ2-7	.	.	TGTGCCAGCACCAGGGAGTACGAGCAGTACTTC	CASTREYEQYF
17	TRBV19	TRBJ1-5	once	.	TGTGCCAGTAGTGTCGGGGAGCCTTGGGTTAGCAATCAGCCCCAGCATTTT	CASSVGEPWVSNQPQHF
16	TRBV28	TRBJ2-4	.	TRBD2	TGTGCCAGCACCTGGGTTGGGGGACTAGTAGAGGGCATTCAGTACTTC	CASTWVGGLVEGIQYF
13	TRBV5-1	TRBJ2-3	.	TRBD2	TGCGCCAGCGCGACTAGCGGGACAGATACGCAGTATTTT	CASATSGTDTQYF
18	TRBV5-1	TRBJ2-7	few	TRBD2	TGCGCCAGCAGCTTGGGCCCGTCGTCACTAGCGGGAACCTACGAGCAGTACTTC	CASSLGPSSLAGTYEQYF
17	TRBV9	TRBJ2-2	.	TRBD2	TGTGCCAGCAGTGTGACTAGCGGGAGGGTTATGGCCGGGGAGCTGTTTTTT	CASSVTSGRVMAGELFF
13	TRBV4-1	TRBJ2-7	.	.	TGCGCCAGCAGCCAAGATTTCGGTTACGAGCAGTACTTC	CASSQDFGYEQYF
14	TRBV19	TRBJ2-6	.	TRBD1	TGTGCCAGTAACACTTACAGGGGAACCAACGTCCTGACTTTC	CASNTYRGTNVLTF
15	TRBV18	TRBJ1-1	.	.	TGTGCCAGCTCACCACAATTTGACTGGAACACTGAAGCTTTCTTT	CASSPQFDWNTEAFF
17	TRBV2	TRBJ2-7	.	.	TGTGCCAGCACCGAACCCGGCGGAGGCTGGGGCTCCTACGAGCAGTACTTC	CASTEPGGGWGSYEQYF
16	TRBV5-1	TRBJ2-7	.	.	TGCGCCAGCAGCCTGGACAGCTCCCGATCGGGTGTACAGCAGTACTTC	CASSLDSSRSGVQQYF
16	TRBV28	TRBJ2-7	.	TRBD2	TGTGCCAGCAGTTTCGGCTCGGTACTAGCGACCCTCGAGCAGTACTTC	CASSFGSVLATLEQYF
11	TRBV5-1	TRBJ2-1	.	.	TGCGCCAGCAGCGACTTGAATGAGCAGTTCTTC	CASSDLNEQFF
16	TRBV7-9	TRBJ2-1	.	.	TGTGCCAGCAGCTTAGCGTTGGGGAACTCCTACAATGAGCAGTTCTTC	CASSLALGNSYNEQFF
15	TRBV5-1	TRBJ1-1	.	.	TGCGCCAGCAGCTTGGTCCCGTTTAGGGACACTGAAGCTTTCTTT	CASSLVPFRDTEAFF